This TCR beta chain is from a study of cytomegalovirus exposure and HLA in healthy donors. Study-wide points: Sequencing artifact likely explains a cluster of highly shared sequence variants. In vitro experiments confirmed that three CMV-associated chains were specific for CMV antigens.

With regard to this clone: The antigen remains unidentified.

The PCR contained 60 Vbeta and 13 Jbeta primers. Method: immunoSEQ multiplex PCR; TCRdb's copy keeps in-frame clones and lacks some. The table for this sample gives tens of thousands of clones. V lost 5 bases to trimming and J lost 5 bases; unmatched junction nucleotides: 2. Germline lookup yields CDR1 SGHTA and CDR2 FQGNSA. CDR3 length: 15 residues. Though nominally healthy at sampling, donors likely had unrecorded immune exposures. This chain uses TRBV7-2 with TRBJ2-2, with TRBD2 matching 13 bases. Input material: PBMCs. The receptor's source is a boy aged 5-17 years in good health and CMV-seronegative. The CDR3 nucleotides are TGTGCCAGCAGCCGGACTAGCGGGGGTACCGGGGAGCTGTTTTTT. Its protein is CASSRTSGGTGELFF.